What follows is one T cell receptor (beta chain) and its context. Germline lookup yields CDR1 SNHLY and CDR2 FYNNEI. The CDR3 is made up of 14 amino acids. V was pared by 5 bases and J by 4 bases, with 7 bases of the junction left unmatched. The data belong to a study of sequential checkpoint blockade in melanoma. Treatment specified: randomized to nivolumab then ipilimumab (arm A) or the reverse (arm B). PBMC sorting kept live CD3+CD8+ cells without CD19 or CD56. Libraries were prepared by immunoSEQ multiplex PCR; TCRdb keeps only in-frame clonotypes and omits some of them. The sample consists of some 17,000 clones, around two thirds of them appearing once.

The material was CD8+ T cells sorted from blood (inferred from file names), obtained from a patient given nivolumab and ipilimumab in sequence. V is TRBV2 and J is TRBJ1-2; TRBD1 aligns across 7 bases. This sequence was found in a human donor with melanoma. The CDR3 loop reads CASSSSTGFYGYTF. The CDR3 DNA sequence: TGTGCCAGCAGTTCGTCGACAGGGTTCTATGGCTACACCTTC. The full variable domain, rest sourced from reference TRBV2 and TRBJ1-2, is EPEVTQTPSHQVTQMGQEVILRCVPISNHLYFYWYRQILGQKVEFLVSFYNNEISEKSEIFDDQFSVERPDGSNFTLKIRSTKLEDSAMYFCASSSSTGFYGYTFGSGTRLTVV.